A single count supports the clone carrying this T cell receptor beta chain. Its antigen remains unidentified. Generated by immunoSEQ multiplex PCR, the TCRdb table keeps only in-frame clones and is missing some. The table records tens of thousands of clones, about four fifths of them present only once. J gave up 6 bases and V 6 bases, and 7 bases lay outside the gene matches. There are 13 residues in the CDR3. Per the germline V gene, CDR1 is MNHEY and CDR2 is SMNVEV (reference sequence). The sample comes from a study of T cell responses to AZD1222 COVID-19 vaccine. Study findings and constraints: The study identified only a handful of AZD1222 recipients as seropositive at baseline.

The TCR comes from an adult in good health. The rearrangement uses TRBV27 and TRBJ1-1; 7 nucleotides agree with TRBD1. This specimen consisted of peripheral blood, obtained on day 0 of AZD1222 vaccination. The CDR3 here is CASSYIGTAEAFF. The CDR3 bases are TGTGCCAGCAGCTACATCGGGACAGCTGAAGCTTTCTTT.